What follows are 10 T cell receptor beta chains derived from one specimen sequenced in a study of MAIT cells during Salmonella Paratyphi A infection (dated by TCRdb to about 2017). Interpreted using the paper, the time point label stands for: healthy control second sampling, 21 days after first. MAIT cells were defined as Valpha7.2+ CD161+ T cells and were identified and sorted by flow cytometry. The library was prepared using 5' RACE. For sequencing, an Illumina MiSeq was employed. TCRdb's own reprocessing of the public reads used fastp at Q25 and MiXCR and kept productive beta chains. One record per CDR3 amino acid sequence lists the most common genes and DNA. This sample comprises about 470 distinct CDR3 sequences, 39% of them detected only once. The ten largest clones capture around 40% of the sample. Source material: MAIT cells from PBMCs. These receptors all come from an adult in good health.

The rearrangement links TRBV9 to TRBJ1-2; D unclear. Trimming removed 0 bases from V and 4 bases from J, with 16 bases in between. The CDR3 runs to 16 residues. CDR1 and CDR2 (germline): SGDLS, YYNGEE. CDR3 in amino acids: CASSVAPGPGSYGYTF. Here the CDR3 DNA reads TGTGCCAGCAGCGTAGCGCCAGGACCGGGTAGCTATGGCTACACCTTC.

This clonotype showed up just a few times. The chain is built from TRBV20-1 and TRBJ1-6, with TRBD1 matching 10 bases. Germline-derived CDR1 and CDR2 are DFQATT and SNEGSKA (reference sequence). J lost 10 bases, V lost 0 bases, and 6 bases had no gene match. The CDR3 runs to 15 residues. DNA for the CDR3: TGCAGTGCTAGAGAGCCGGGACAGGGGTCATCACCCCTCCACTTT. Protein sequence: CSAREPGQGSSPLHF.

The chain couples TRBV24-1 to TRBJ2-1, with 10 nucleotides matching TRBD2. The CDR3 is 15 residues long. Trimming took 2 bases from V and 8 from J; bases not matched to a gene: 5. Germline loops: CDR1 KGHDR, CDR2 SFDVKD. The CDR3 here is CATSDSRTSGDEQFF. DNA for the CDR3: TGTGCCACCAGTGATTCCCGGACTAGCGGAGATGAGCAGTTCTTC.

The table lists this clonotype with a few counts. CDR3 amino acids: CSARQGDTEAFF. DNA of the CDR3: TGCAGTGCTAGACAGGGGGACACTGAAGCTTTCTTT. The V gene is TRBV20-1, the J gene TRBJ1-1; 7 bases are shared with TRBD1. With 2 bases clipped from V and 3 bases from J, the junction kept 0 bases outside the gene matches. This CDR3 is built from 12 residues. CDR1 and CDR2 from the germline V gene are DFQATT and SNEGSKA (reference sequence).

The rearrangement links TRBV10-2 to TRBJ2-1; TRBD2 matches 10 bases. Trimming removed 2 bases from V and 4 bases from J; junction bases left unmatched: 2. Looked up from germline, CDR1 is WSHSY and CDR2 is SAAADI. The CDR3 length is 15 residues. CDR3 sequence: CASSETSGEYNEQFF. CDR3 bases: TGCGCCAGCAGTGAGACTAGCGGGGAGTACAATGAGCAGTTCTTC.

There are a few counts of this clonotype. This chain connects TRBV20-1 to TRBJ1-6; a weak D match, TRBD1 (6 bases). Between the trimmed V and J ends, which lost 1 base and 7 bases, there was a span of 11 bases. This CDR3 has 14 residues. Per germline, CDR1 DFQATT and CDR2 SNEGSKA (reference sequence). CDR3 in amino acids: CSARGWTDNSPLHF. The DNA for the CDR3 is TGCAGTGCTAGAGGCTGGACAGACAATTCACCCCTCCACTTT.

The table lists this clonotype with a few counts. The V gene is TRBV20-1, the J gene TRBJ2-5, with 7 bases aligning to TRBD1. CDR3 length: 14 amino acids. Germline V gene sequence: CDR1 DFQATT, CDR2 SNEGSKA (reference sequence). The junction had 3 bases not matched to a gene; V was cut back by 0 bases and J by 2 bases. In DNA form, the CDR3 reads TGCAGTGCTAGAGATGGGGGACAGCAAGAGACCCAGTACTTC. Amino acid sequence: CSARDGGQQETQYF.

This clonotype was observed a few times. The J gene is TRBJ2-5, the V gene TRBV20-1; TRBD1 matches 10 bases. Germline V CDR1 and CDR2: DFQATT, SNEGSKA (reference sequence). V lost 4 bases, J lost 5 bases, and 7 bases stayed unmatched. This CDR3 comprises 14 residues. The CDR3, as DNA: TGCAGTGCTAAAGGGACAGGGGATTGGGAGACCCAGTACTTC. Its translation: CSAKGTGDWETQYF.

This clonotype is categorized as large. The V call is TRBV20-1, the J call TRBJ2-3, with 9 bases fitting TRBD2. The V and J ends lost 2 bases and 3 bases, in that order; junction bases with no gene match: 9. Germline CDR1 reads DFQATT; CDR2 reads SNEGSKA (reference sequence). The CDR3 runs to 16 residues. In DNA form, the CDR3 reads TGCAGTGCTAGAACCTCATCTAGCGGGGAAACAGATACGCAGTATTTT. Translated: CSARTSSSGETDTQYF.

The J gene is TRBJ1-2, the V gene TRBV4-3; 7 bases are a match to TRBD1. The V gene end was trimmed by 3 bases and the J gene end by 4 bases; junction bases not matched to a gene: 14. The CDR3 length is 17 residues. Germline CDR1 is LGHNA and CDR2 is YSLEER. CDR3 protein: CASSHEDRRRGIYGYTF. DNA for the CDR3: TGCGCCAGCAGCCATGAGGACAGGCGGCGGGGGATCTATGGCTACACCTTC.